The 28 T cell receptor beta chains given below trace back to one sample, sequenced in a study of blood T cell repertoires in COVID-19. The protocol was immunoSEQ multiplex PCR, while the TCRdb copy is restricted to in-frame clones and leaves out a portion. The table records roughly 260,000 clones, 80% to 90% of them present only once. The specimen was peripheral blood. All receptors derive from a woman in her fifties or sixties with acute or convalescent COVID-19.

The V gene is TRBV7-9, the J gene TRBJ2-6, with 10 bases identical to TRBD1. After removal of 2 bases from V and 0 bases from J, the junction contained 1 base not matched to a gene. The CDR3 is made up of 17 amino acids. Per the germline V gene, CDR1 is SEHNR and CDR2 is FQNEAQ (reference sequence). The CDR3 spells CASSLRTGGSGANVLTF. The DNA for the CDR3 is TGTGCCAGCAGCTTACGGACAGGGGGCTCTGGGGCCAACGTCCTGACTTTC.

V is TRBV7-2 and J is TRBJ2-1; TRBD2 agrees at 8 bases. The germline CDR1 and CDR2 sequences are SGHTA and FQGNSA. After removal of 0 bases from V and 8 bases from J, the junction contained 9 bases not matched to a gene. The CDR3 contains 16 residues. CDR3: CASSLAASGSSYEQFF. CDR3 DNA: TGTGCCAGCAGCTTAGCGGCCAGCGGGAGTAGCTATGAGCAGTTCTTC.

V and J are TRBV9 and TRBJ1-4, with D maybe TRBD1 (6 bases). Trimming stripped 3 bases from V and 4 bases from J, with 10 bases between. CDR1 and CDR2 (germline): SGDLS, YYNGEE. The CDR3 is 14 amino acids. CDR3 protein: CASSGQGNNEKLFF. The CDR3 bases are TGTGCCAGCAGCGGGCAGGGGAATAATGAAAAACTGTTTTTT.

The gene calls are TRBV11-2 and TRBJ2-1; D is unclear. V lost 2 bases, J lost 0 bases, and 8 bases lay in between. This CDR3 comprises 15 residues. Germline V gene sequence: CDR1 SGHAT, CDR2 FQNNGV. In nucleotides, the CDR3 is TGTGCCAGCAGCTTATACGGGTCCTCCTACAATGAGCAGTTCTTC. The encoded protein is CASSLYGSSYNEQFF.

The chain is built from TRBV24-1 and TRBJ2-5; the match to TRBD1 covers 7 bases. Trimming removed 8 bases from V and 5 bases from J; junction bases left unmatched: 7. Germline-derived CDR1 and CDR2 are KGHDR and SFDVKD. The CDR3 sequence is 13 residues long. CDR3 in DNA: TGTGCCACCACGACCACAGGGGAGGAGACCCAGTACTTC. It translates to CATTTTGEETQYF.

The chain links TRBV28 to TRBJ1-5; D is unresolved. This CDR3 has 15 residues. Per germline, CDR1 MDHEN and CDR2 SYDVKM. V lost 7 bases and J 0 bases, leaving 13 bases between the germline ends. The CDR3 DNA reads TGTGCCAGCACAAGACGGGGAAATAGCAATCAGCCCCAGCATTTT. It is translated as CASTRRGNSNQPQHF.

The chain has TRBV6-5 and TRBJ2-7, with a tentative D call TRBD2 (5 bases). The V end lost 6 bases, the J end lost 4 bases, and 13 bases lay between the germline ends. The CDR3 covers 13 residues. CDR1 and CDR2 (germline): MNHEY, SVGAGI. This CDR3 is CASSPRAGYEQYF. The CDR3 DNA reads as TGTGCCAGCAGCCCGAGGGCCGGGTACGAGCAGTACTTC.

This clone occurred a few times. The rearrangement joins TRBV6-6 to TRBJ2-7; TRBD2 matches at 8 bases. The V segment lost 0 bases and the J segment 3 bases; nucleotides outside the gene matches: 1. The germline gives CDR1 MNHNY, CDR2 SVGAGI (reference sequence). The length of the CDR3 is 14 residues. Written as DNA, the CDR3 is TGTGCCAGCAGTTACTCGACTAGCGACTACGAGCAGTACTTC. It yields the protein CASSYSTSDYEQYF.

The rearrangement uses TRBV15 and TRBJ1-2; TRBD1 matches 7 bases. The J segment lost 2 bases and the V segment lost 0 bases, leaving 6 bases of the junction unmatched. This CDR3 contains 16 residues. The V gene's germline CDR1 is LNHNV and CDR2 YYDKDF (reference sequence). CDR3 loop: CATSRDGGQQNYGYTF. As DNA, the CDR3 is TGTGCCACCAGCAGAGATGGGGGACAGCAGAACTATGGCTACACCTTC.

J is TRBJ2-7 and V is TRBV27; D is undetermined. The CDR3 has 13 residues. V lost 3 bases and J 3 bases, leaving 9 bases between the germline ends. Germline-derived CDR1 and CDR2 are MNHEY and SMNVEV (reference sequence). The CDR3 DNA reads TGTGCCAGCAGTTTTGCGGAGAACTACGAGCAGTACTTC. Residues: CASSFAENYEQYF.

The chain recombines TRBV27 with TRBJ1-2; 7 nucleotides line up with TRBD1. V lost 5 bases and J lost 5; bases outside the gene matches: 26. Germline V gene data show CDR1 as MNHEY and CDR2 as SMNVEV (reference sequence). The CDR3 sequence is 20 residues long. CDR3 residues: CASSRRYGRQGGWQFYGYTF. The CDR3 DNA follows: TGTGCCAGCAGTCGGCGTTACGGGCGACAGGGAGGATGGCAATTTTATGGCTACACCTTC.

V gene TRBV24-1 combines with J gene TRBJ2-5, with TRBD2 matching over 11 bases. The CDR3 has 18 amino acids. V dropped 4 bases and J dropped 5; count of bases not matched to a gene: 14. Germline CDR1 KGHDR, CDR2 SFDVKD. The CDR3 nucleotides are TGTGCCACCAGTGACCCCGGGGTCACTAGCGGGAGCCACGAGACCCAGTACTTC. This codes for CATSDPGVTSGSHETQYF.

This rearrangement joins TRBV3-1 (or the pseudogene TRBV3-2) to TRBJ1-2; D unclear. The CDR3 length is 14 residues. V lost 4 bases and J 2 bases, leaving 11 bases between the germline ends. The germline gives CDR1 LGHDT, CDR2 YNNKEL (reference sequence). The CDR3 is CASSPSGSNYGYTF. CDR3 bases: TGTGCCAGCAGCCCCTCCGGGAGCAACTATGGCTACACCTTC.

The V call is TRBV9, the J call TRBJ2-1; tentative D call: TRBD2 (5 bases). This CDR3 spans 13 amino acids. Germline CDR1 is SGDLS and CDR2 is YYNGEE. V was pared by 3 bases and J by 7 bases, with 11 bases between. CDR3 DNA sequence: TGTGCCAGCAGCGGGACTGCTCGAAATGAGCAGTTCTTC. This codes for CASSGTARNEQFF.

This chain links TRBV3-1 (or the pseudogene TRBV3-2) with TRBJ1-1, with D perhaps matching TRBD1 (5 bases). V lost 10 bases to trimming and J lost 4 bases, with 16 bases between them. The germline V gene has CDR1 LGHDT and CDR2 YNNKEL (reference sequence). The CDR3 is 13 amino acids. CDR3 bases: TGTGCCACGCCGCGGGGGATCAGCACTGAAGCTTTCTTT. It yields the protein CATPRGISTEAFF.

This chain joins TRBV28 and TRBJ1-1; TRBD1 aligns across 9 bases. V shed 4 bases and J 4 bases; nucleotides not matched to a gene: 13. The CDR3 is made up of 17 amino acids. The V gene's germline CDR1 is MDHEN and CDR2 SYDVKM. CDR3 DNA sequence: TGTGCCAGCAGTTACTATACCGGGACAGGGTTTAGCACTGAAGCTTTCTTT. Residues: CASSYYTGTGFSTEAFF.

The chain carries TRBV19 and TRBJ2-2; a possible D gene is TRBD1 (5 bases). Trimming cost V 3 bases and J 4 bases, with 9 bases left between them. Germline V CDR1 and CDR2: LNHDA, SQIVND (reference sequence). The CDR3 sequence is 14 residues long. DNA of the CDR3: TGTGCCAGTAGTATGCAGGGTCGCACCGGGGAGCTGTTTTTT. The encoded protein is CASSMQGRTGELFF. Full variable domain (outside the CDR3, taken from reference TRBV19 and TRBJ2-2): DGGITQSPKYLFRKEGQNVTLSCEQNLNHDAMYWYRQDPGQGLRLIYYSQIVNDFQKGDIAEGYSVSREKKESFPLTVTSAQKNPTAFYLCASSMQGRTGELFFGEGSRLTVL.

V usage is TRBV28 and J usage is TRBJ1-3, with 9 bases that match TRBD1. CDR3 length: 17 amino acids. Trimming took 7 bases from V and 4 from J; bases not matched to a gene: 14. In germline, CDR1 is MDHEN, CDR2 SYDVKM. This chain's CDR3 is CASTLPSGQGPGNTIYF. As DNA, the CDR3 is TGTGCCAGCACCCTACCGTCGGGACAGGGACCCGGAAACACCATATATTTT.

The J gene is TRBJ2-1, the V gene TRBV18; 10 bases match TRBD1. The V gene end was trimmed by 0 bases and the J gene end by 6 bases; junction bases not matched to a gene: 5. Germline lookup yields CDR1 KGHSH and CDR2 LQKENI. The CDR3 runs 16 residues. The DNA of the CDR3 is TGTGCCAGCTCACCACCGGGGACAGGGGTGGGCAATGAGCAGTTCTTC. Translating it yields CASSPPGTGVGNEQFF.

This rearrangement joins TRBV19 to TRBJ1-5, with D uncertain. The CDR3 extends over 14 amino acids. V was pared by 6 bases and J by 3 bases, with 12 bases between. From germline, CDR1 is LNHDA and CDR2 SQIVND (reference sequence). The CDR3 coding sequence is TGTGCCAGTAGGGCTGGGGAGTACAATCAGCCCCAGCATTTT. Translation: CASRAGEYNQPQHF.

The chain carries TRBV9 and TRBJ2-6, with D possibly TRBD1 on 5 matching bases. This CDR3 region has 17 residues. Trimming left V 0 bases short and J 0 bases short, with 10 bases between. CDR1 is SGDLS, CDR2 YYNGEE, per germline. The CDR3 here is CASSVARVPSGANVLTF. DNA of the CDR3: TGTGCCAGCAGCGTAGCCAGGGTCCCCTCTGGGGCCAACGTCCTGACTTTC. The whole variable domain, filled in from reference TRBV9 and TRBJ2-6, reads DSGVTQTPKHLITATGQRVTLRCSPRSGDLSVYWYQQSLDQGLQFLIQYYNGEERAKGNILERFSAQQFPDLHSELNLSSLELGDSALYFCASSVARVPSGANVLTFGAGSRLTVL.

This clone was observed a few times. The chain joins TRBV7-4 to TRBJ1-4; D uncertain. Germline CDR1 reads SGHVT; CDR2 reads SQSDAQ. The CDR3 is made up of 17 amino acids. The V gene lost 0 bases and the J gene lost 0 bases, with 11 bases spanning the gap. CDR3 loop: CASSLASRFATNEKLFF. The CDR3 bases are TGTGCCAGCAGCTTAGCTTCGCGGTTTGCAACTAATGAAAAACTGTTTTTT. Variable domain in full (rest from reference TRBV7-4 and TRBJ1-4): GAGVSQSPRYKVAKRGRDVALRCDSISGHVTLYWYRQTLGQGSEVLTYSQSDAQRDKSGRPSGRFSAERPERSVSTLKIQRTEQGDSAVYLCASSLASRFATNEKLFFGSGTQLSVL.

V gene TRBV5-1 combines with J gene TRBJ2-3; 7 nucleotides match TRBD2. CDR3 length: 16 residues. Looked up from germline, CDR1 is SGHRS and CDR2 is YFSETQ. Trimming took 0 bases from V and 0 from J; bases not matched to a gene: 4. Here the CDR3 DNA reads TGCGCCAGCAGCTTGGTGACTAGCTCGAGCACAGATACGCAGTATTTT. This translates into CASSLVTSSSTDTQYF. The variable domain in full, completed from reference TRBV5-1 and TRBJ2-3, reads KAGVTQTPRYLIKTRGQQVTLSCSPISGHRSVSWYQQTPGQGLQFLFEYFSETQRNKGNFPGRFSGRQFSNSRSEMNVSTLELGDSALYLCASSLVTSSSTDTQYFGPGTRLTVL.

The V and J genes are TRBV7-9 and TRBJ2-1; perhaps TRBD2 as D (5 bases). Germline V gene data show CDR1 as SEHNR and CDR2 as FQNEAQ (reference sequence). V was cut by 5 bases and J by 8 bases, with 13 bases left in between. This CDR3 is built from 13 residues. The CDR3 here is CASSHATTHEQFF. CDR3 nucleotides: TGTGCCAGCAGCCACGCGACTACGCATGAGCAGTTCTTC.

The chain uses TRBV7-3 and TRBJ2-5; 7 bases are shared with TRBD2. Trimming cost V 2 bases and J 4 bases; bases outside gene matches: 7. The CDR3 has 15 residues. Germline values: CDR1 SGHTA, CDR2 FQGTGA. The chain's CDR3 is CASSLYGGSGETQYF. The CDR3 region has the DNA TGTGCCAGCAGCTTATACGGCGGGAGCGGAGAGACCCAGTACTTC. Looking up the rest from reference TRBV7-3 and TRBJ2-5 gives the full variable domain: GAGVSQTPSNKVTEKGKYVELRCDPISGHTALYWYRQSLGQGPEFLIYFQGTGAADDSGLPNDRFFAVRPEGSVSTLKIQRTERGDSAVYLCASSLYGGSGETQYFGPGTRLLVL.

The chain employs TRBV19 and TRBJ1-5; D unresolved. The CDR3 spans 15 residues. Trimming left V 7 bases short and J 4 bases short, with 17 bases between. The germline V gene encodes CDR1 LNHDA and CDR2 SQIVND (reference sequence). CDR3 protein: CASTTEGPRNQPQHF. In nucleotides, the CDR3 is TGTGCCAGTACCACAGAGGGTCCCAGAAATCAGCCCCAGCATTTT.

The CDR3 here is CASKIRTGIAMNTEAFF. The CDR3, as DNA: TGTGCCAGCAAGATCAGGACAGGAATAGCTATGAACACTGAAGCTTTCTTT. The genes are TRBV28 and TRBJ1-1; 7 nucleotides agree with TRBD1. Germline assignment: CDR1 MDHEN and CDR2 SYDVKM. V was pared by 7 bases and J by 0 bases, with 14 bases of the junction left unmatched. The CDR3 is made up of 17 amino acids.

The chain combines TRBV4-2 with TRBJ1-4, with D possibly matching TRBD1 (6 bases). The CDR3 extends over 14 amino acids. Germline-derived CDR1 and CDR2 are LGHNA and YNFKEQ. The V end lost 4 bases, the J end lost 11 bases, and 17 bases lay between the germline ends. CDR3 coding DNA: TGTGCCAGCAGCCGAATGGGGGAGGGGGGGAAACTGTTTTTT. This translates into CASSRMGEGGKLFF.